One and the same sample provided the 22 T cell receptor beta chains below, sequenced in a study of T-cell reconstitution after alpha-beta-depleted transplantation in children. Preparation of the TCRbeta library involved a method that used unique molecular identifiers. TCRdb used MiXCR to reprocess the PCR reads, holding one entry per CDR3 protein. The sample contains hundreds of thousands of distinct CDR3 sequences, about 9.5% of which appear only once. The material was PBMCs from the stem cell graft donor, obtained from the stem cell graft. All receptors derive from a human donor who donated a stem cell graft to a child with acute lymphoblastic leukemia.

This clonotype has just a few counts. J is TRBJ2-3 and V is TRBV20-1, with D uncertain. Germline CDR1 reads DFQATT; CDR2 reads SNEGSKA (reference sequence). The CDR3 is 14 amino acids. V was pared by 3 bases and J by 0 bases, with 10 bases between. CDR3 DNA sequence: TGCAGTGCTAGGAGGCCCAGTAGCACAGATACGCAGTATTTT. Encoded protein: CSARRPSSTDTQYF.

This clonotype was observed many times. The CDR3 loop reads CASRPRGETQYF. The CDR3, as DNA: TGTGCCAGCCGTCCCCGGGGAGAGACCCAGTACTTC. The chain carries TRBV6-5 and TRBJ2-5; TRBD2 might be the D (5 bases). Looked up from germline, CDR1 is MNHEY and CDR2 is SVGAGI. The CDR3 has 12 residues. Trimming took 8 bases from V and 4 from J, leaving 11 bases between them.

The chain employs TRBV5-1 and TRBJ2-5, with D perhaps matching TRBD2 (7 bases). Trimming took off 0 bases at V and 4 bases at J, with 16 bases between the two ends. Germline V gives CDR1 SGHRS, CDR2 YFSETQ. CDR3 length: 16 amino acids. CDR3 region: CASSLATGPGGETQYF. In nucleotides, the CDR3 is TGCGCCAGCAGCTTGGCCACAGGGCCGGGAGGAGAGACCCAGTACTTC.

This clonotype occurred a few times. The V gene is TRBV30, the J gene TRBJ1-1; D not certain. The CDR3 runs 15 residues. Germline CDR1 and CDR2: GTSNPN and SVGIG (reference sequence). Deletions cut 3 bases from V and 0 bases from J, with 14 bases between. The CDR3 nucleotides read TGTGCCTGGAGGGATGTAGGTTGGATGAACACTGAAGCTTTCTTT. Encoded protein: CAWRDVGWMNTEAFF.

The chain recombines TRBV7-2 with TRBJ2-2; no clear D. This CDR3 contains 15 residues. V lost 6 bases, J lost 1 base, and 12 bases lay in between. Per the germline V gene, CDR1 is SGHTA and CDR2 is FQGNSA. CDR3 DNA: TGTGCCAGCAGTTTGGGCACTTGGAACACCGGGGAGCTGTTTTTT. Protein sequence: CASSLGTWNTGELFF.

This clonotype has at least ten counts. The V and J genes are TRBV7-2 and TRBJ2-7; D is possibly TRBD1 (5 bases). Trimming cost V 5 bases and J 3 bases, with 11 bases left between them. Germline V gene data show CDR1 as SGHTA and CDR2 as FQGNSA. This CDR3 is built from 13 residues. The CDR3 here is CASSPGIRYEQYF. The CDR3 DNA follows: TGTGCCAGCAGCCCAGGGATCCGCTACGAGCAGTACTTC.

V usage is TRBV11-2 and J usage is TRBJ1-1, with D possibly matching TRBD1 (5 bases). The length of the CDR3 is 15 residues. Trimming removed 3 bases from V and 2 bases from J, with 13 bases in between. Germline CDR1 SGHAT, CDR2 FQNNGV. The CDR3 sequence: CASSFIGGSNTEAFF. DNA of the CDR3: TGTGCCAGCAGCTTTATCGGGGGTTCCAACACTGAAGCTTTCTTT.

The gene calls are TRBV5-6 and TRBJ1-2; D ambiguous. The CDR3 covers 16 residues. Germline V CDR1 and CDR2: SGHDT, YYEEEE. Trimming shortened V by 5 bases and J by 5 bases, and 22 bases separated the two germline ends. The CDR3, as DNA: TGTGCCAGCAGTCACGGCCAAACCCTGGCCGGTTATGGCTACACCTTC. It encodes CASSHGQTLAGYGYTF.

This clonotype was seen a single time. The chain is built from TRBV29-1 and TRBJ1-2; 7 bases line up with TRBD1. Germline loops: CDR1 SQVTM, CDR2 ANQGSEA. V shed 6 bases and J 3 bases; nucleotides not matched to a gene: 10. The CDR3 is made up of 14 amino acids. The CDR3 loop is CSVLPGTDDYGYTF. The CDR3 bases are TGCAGCGTGCTTCCCGGGACAGACGACTATGGCTACACCTTC.

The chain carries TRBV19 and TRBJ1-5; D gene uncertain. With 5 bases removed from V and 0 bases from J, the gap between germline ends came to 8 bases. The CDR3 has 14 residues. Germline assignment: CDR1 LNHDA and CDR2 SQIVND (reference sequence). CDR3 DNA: TGTGCCAGTAGTGGTATGGGTAGCAATCAGCCCCAGCATTTT. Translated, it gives CASSGMGSNQPQHF.

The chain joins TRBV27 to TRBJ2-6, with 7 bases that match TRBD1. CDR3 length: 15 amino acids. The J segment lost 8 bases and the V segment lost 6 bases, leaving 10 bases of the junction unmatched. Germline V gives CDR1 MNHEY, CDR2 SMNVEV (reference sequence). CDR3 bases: TGTGCCAGCAGATCCGGAGGACAGGACTCCAACGTCCTGACTTTC. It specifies CASRSGGQDSNVLTF.

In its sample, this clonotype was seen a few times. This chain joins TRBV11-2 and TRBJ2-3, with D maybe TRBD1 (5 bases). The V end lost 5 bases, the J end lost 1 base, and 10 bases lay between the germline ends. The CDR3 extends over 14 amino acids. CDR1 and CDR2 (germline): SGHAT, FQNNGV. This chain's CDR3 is CASSRIGGTDTQYF. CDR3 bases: TGTGCCAGCAGCCGAATAGGGGGCACAGATACGCAGTATTTT.

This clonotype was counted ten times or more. The CDR3 DNA sequence: TGCAGTGCTACAGGGTCGGGCACCGGGGAGCTGTTTTTT. Protein sequence: CSATGSGTGELFF. The rearrangement uses TRBV20-1 and TRBJ2-2, with D possibly matching TRBD1 (5 bases). The germline gives CDR1 DFQATT, CDR2 SNEGSKA (reference sequence). Trimming stripped 4 bases from V and 4 bases from J, with 10 bases between. The CDR3 is 13 residues long.

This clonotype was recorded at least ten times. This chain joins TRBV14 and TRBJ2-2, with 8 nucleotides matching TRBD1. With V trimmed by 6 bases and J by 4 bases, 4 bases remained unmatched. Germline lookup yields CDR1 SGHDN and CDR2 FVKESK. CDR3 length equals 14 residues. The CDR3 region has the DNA TGTGCCAGCAGGGACAGGGAAGTCACCGGGGAGCTGTTTTTT. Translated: CASRDREVTGELFF.

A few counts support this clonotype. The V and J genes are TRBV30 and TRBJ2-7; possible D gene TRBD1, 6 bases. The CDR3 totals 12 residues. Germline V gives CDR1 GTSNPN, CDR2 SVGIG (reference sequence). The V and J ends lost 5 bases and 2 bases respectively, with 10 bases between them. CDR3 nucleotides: TGTGCCTGGGGGACACAAGCCTACGAGCAGTACTTC. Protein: CAWGTQAYEQYF.

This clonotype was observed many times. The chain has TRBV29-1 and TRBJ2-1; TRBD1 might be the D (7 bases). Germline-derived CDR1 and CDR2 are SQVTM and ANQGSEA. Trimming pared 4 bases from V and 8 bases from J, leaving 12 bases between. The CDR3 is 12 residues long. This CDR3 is CSVARGEDEQFF. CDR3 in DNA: TGCAGCGTTGCCAGGGGGGAGGATGAGCAGTTCTTC.

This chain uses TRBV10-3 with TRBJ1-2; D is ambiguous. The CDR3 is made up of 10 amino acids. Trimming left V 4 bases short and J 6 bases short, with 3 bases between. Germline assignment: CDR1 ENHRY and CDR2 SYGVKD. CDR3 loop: CAISGDGYTF. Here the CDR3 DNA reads TGTGCCATCAGTGGGGATGGCTACACCTTC.

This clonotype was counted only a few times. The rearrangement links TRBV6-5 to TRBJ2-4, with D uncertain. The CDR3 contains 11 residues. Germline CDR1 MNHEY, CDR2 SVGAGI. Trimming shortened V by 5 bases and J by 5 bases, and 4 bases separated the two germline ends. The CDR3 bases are TGTGCCAGCAGTGATCAAAACATTCAGTACTTC. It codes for CASSDQNIQYF.

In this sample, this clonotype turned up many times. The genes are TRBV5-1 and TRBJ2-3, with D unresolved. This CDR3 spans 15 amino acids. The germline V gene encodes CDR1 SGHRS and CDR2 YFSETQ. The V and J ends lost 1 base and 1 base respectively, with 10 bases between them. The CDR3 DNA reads TGCGCCAGCAGCTTGTTGGCAGACGGCACAGATACGCAGTATTTT. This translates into CASSLLADGTDTQYF.

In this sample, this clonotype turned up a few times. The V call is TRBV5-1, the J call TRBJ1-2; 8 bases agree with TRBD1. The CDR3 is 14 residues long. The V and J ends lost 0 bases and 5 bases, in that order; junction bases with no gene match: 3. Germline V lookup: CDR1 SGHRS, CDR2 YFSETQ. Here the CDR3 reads CASSLADRGYGYTF. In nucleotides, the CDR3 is TGCGCCAGCAGCTTGGCCGACAGGGGTTATGGCTACACCTTC.

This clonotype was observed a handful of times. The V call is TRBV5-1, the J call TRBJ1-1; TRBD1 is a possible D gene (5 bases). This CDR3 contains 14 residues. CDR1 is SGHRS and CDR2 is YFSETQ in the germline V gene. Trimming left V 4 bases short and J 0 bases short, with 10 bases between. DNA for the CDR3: TGCGCCAGCAGCACGACAGCGATGAACACTGAAGCTTTCTTT. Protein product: CASSTTAMNTEAFF.

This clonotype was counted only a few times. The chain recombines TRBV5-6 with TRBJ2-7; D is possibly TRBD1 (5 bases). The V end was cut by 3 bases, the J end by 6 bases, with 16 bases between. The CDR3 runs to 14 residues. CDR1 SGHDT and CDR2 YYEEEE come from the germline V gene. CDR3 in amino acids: CASSYSHRLGEQYF. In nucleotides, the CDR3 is TGTGCCAGCAGCTATTCCCACAGGTTGGGCGAGCAGTACTTC.